Included here is one TCR beta chain sequence, with context. This clonotype was seen a few times. Its antigen has not been determined. No much larger clone is present one base from it, and per-base qualities are unavailable. The sample was run on an Illumina HiSeq 2500. TCR beta libraries were prepared by quantitative 5'-RACE with molecular barcodes. In the source study's methods: To identify disease-linked TCR variants, a new computational method was used, one built on a probabilistic model of VDJ rearrangement. TCRdb trimmed the raw reads at Q25, called clones with MiXCR and kept productive beta chains. Rows are combined by CDR3 protein, so each entry shows the most common genes and DNA. The V and J calls were not made by the authors but by TCRdb's processing. The sample has 350,000 to 450,000 distinct CDR3 sequences on record, roughly 22% of them singletons. The ten largest clones add up to roughly 14% of the sample.

The record originates from a study of CD8 T cells in ankylosing spondylitis (dated by TCRdb to about 2017). Describing the broader study: The study set out to find disease-linked TCR variants by profiling T cell receptor beta repertoires in ankylosing spondylitis patients and healthy donors. The full study cohort was made up of about 24 ankylosing spondylitis patients and approximately 100 healthy donors. Peripheral blood was sampled, and synovial fluid was also collected from ankylosing spondylitis patients. Results and caveats for the whole study, not just this receptor: The disease-linked clones were reported as significantly enriched in matched synovial fluid samples from ankylosing spondylitis patients. The disease-linked clones showed a CD8+ phenotype and occurred at relatively low frequencies in peripheral blood. Some motif variants had previously been reported in the synovial fluid and blood of reactive arthritis patients, which suggests shared mechanisms of disease initiation. A TCR beta motif of fewer than 10 highly homologous amino acid variants appeared characteristic of blood from ankylosing spondylitis patients.

V gives up 2 bases and J gives up 4 bases, and the segment between their germline ends measures 12 bases. Taken from the germline V gene (reference sequence), the CDR1 and CDR2 loops are DFQATT and SNEGSKA. The CDR3 goes from the cysteine to the phenylalanine over 13 residues. The kept DNA is CDR3 alone, 39 bases in frame from the first base. This receptor chain uses TRBV20-1 and TRBJ2-7; the D gene is perhaps TRBD2, from 6 matching bases. What was sequenced was blood, either unsorted or a sorted T cell fraction (not recorded which). The receptor was isolated from a male donor with ankylosing spondylitis or in good health (not recorded which). The sequenced DNA is TGCAGTGCTAGACGGCCGGGGACTTACGAGCAGTACTTC. This is translated as CSARRPGTYEQYF.